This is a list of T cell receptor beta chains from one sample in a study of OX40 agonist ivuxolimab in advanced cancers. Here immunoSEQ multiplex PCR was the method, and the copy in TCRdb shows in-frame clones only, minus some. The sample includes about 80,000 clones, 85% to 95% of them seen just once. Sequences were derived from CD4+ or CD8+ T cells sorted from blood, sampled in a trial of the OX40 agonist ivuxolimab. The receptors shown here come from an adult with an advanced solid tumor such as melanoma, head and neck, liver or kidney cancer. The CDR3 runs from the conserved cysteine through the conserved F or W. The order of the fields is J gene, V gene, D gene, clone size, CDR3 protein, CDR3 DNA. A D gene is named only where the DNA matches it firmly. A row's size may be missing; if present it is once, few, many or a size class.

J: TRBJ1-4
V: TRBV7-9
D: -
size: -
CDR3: CASSFGRESEKLFF
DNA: TGTGCCAGCAGCTTTGGCAGGGAGAGTGAAAAACTGTTTTTT

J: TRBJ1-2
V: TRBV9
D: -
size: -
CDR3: CASSVAKGNYGYTF
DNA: TGTGCCAGCAGCGTAGCTAAGGGCAACTATGGCTACACCTTC

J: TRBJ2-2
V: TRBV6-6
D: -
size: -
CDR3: CASTRKNTGELFF
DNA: TGTGCCAGCACCAGGAAGAACACCGGGGAGCTGTTTTTT

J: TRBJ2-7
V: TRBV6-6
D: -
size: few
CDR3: CASSGVSYEQYF
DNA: TGTGCCAGCTCGGGGGTCTCCTACGAGCAGTACTTC

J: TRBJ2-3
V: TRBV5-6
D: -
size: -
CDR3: CASSFKFRDLTDTQYF
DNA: TGTGCCAGTAGCTTCAAGTTCCGGGATTTGACAGATACGCAGTATTTT

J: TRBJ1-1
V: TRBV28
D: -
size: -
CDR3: CASSLRETEAFF
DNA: TGTGCCAGCAGTTTGCGGGAAACTGAAGCTTTCTTT

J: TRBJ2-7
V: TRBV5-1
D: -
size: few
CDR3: CASSLGGGPYEQYF
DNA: TGCGCCAGCAGCCTAGGGGGAGGTCCCTACGAGCAGTACTTC

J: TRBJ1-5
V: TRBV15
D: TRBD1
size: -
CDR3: CATSREARTGGRNQPQHF
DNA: TGTGCCACCAGCAGAGAGGCTAGGACAGGGGGCCGCAATCAGCCCCAGCATTTT

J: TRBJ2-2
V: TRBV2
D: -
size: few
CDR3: CASSVSRGNTGELFF
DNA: TGTGCCAGCAGTGTCAGCAGGGGCAACACCGGGGAGCTGTTTTTT

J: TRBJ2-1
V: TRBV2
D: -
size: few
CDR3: CASSAGSYNEQFF
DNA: TGTGCCAGCAGTGCTGGGAGTTACAATGAGCAGTTCTTC

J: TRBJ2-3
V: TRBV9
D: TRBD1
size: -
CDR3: CASSAQGDRYTDTQYF
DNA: TGTGCCAGCAGCGCCCAGGGGGACAGATACACAGATACGCAGTATTTT

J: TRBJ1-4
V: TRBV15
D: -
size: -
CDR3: CATSSDRGITVGLDEKLFF
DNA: TGTGCCACCAGCAGTGATAGGGGAATAACAGTTGGTCTGGATGAAAAACTGTTTTTT

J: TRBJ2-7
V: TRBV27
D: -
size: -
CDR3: CASSLASTSSYEQYF
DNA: TGTGCCAGCAGTTTAGCCTCAACAAGCTCCTACGAGCAGTACTTC

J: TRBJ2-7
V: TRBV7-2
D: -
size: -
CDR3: CASSPAGGYSYEQYF
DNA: TGTGCCAGCAGCCCCGCTGGGGGGTACTCCTACGAGCAGTACTTC

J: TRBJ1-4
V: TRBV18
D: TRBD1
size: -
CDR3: CASSPGQGNEKLFF
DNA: TGTGCCAGCTCACCAGGACAGGGAAATGAAAAACTGTTTTTT

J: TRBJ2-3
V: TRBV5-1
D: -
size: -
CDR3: CASSLTQSPDTQYF
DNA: TGCGCCAGCAGCTTGACGCAGTCCCCAGATACGCAGTATTTT

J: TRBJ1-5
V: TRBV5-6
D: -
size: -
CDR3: CASSFGAGNQPQHF
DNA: TGTGCCAGCAGCTTTGGTGCGGGCAATCAGCCCCAGCATTTT

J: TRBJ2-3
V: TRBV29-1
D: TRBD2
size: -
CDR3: CSVDTSGSLTDTQYF
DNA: TGCAGCGTTGACACTAGCGGGAGTCTGACAGATACGCAGTATTTT

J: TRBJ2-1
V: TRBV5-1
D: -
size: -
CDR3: CASSETSSYNEQFF
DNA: TGCGCCAGCAGCGAGACCAGCTCCTACAATGAGCAGTTCTTC

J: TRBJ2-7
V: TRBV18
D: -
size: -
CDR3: CASSPDRTYEQYF
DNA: TGTGCCAGCTCACCAGACAGGACCTACGAGCAGTACTTC

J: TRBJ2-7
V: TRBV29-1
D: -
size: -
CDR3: CSVARTDKKPYEQYF
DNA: TGCAGCGTCGCAAGGACAGATAAAAAACCGTACGAGCAGTACTTC

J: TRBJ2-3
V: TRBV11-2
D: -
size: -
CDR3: CASSLGWGGQYF
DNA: TGTGCCAGCAGCTTAGGGTGGGGAGGACAGTATTTT

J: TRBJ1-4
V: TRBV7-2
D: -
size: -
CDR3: CASSLNFGPVEKLFF
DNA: TGTGCCAGCAGCTTAAATTTTGGGCCGGTGGAAAAACTGTTTTTT